These 4 T cell receptor beta chains came from one sample sequenced in a study of T-cell memory formation after mild COVID-19. TCRdb re-analysed the 5' RACE reads in MiXCR, keeping a single row per CDR3 protein. The table has more than 450,000 distinct CDR3 sequences, roughly 18% seen once. Specimen: PBMCs or a T cell subset sorted from them (not recorded which). All receptors come from an adult woman who had mild COVID-19 (a few samples of this study predate the infection). Cell type and time point are not known.

The sample holds a few counts of this clonotype. This sequence joins TRBV7-2 and TRBJ2-1, with D tentatively TRBD1 or TRBD2 (6 bases each). The CDR3 length is 13 residues. The V and J ends lost 9 bases and 6 bases respectively, with 15 bases between them. Germline V gene lookup returns CDR1 SGHTA and CDR2 FQGNSA. Here the CDR3 reads CASPTEGGNEQFF. The CDR3, as DNA: TGTGCCAGTCCTACAGAGGGGGGCAATGAGCAGTTCTTC.

The table lists this clonotype with a few counts. The chain links TRBV5-1 to TRBJ2-1; 10 nucleotides align to TRBD2. J gave up 0 bases and V 5 bases, and 5 bases lay outside the gene matches. Germline loops: CDR1 SGHRS, CDR2 YFSETQ. CDR3 length: 16 amino acids. The CDR3, as DNA: TGCGCCAGCAGACCCTTAGCGGGGGGCTCCTACAATGAGCAGTTCTTC. Protein product: CASRPLAGGSYNEQFF.

The table lists this clonotype with a few counts. The chain recombines TRBV24-1 with TRBJ2-1, with 9 bases identical to TRBD1. This CDR3 region has 17 residues. J gave up 1 base and V 0 bases, and 3 bases lay outside the gene matches. Germline V gene data show CDR1 as KGHDR and CDR2 as SFDVKD. The CDR3 is CATSDLIGTGSYNEQFF. The CDR3 DNA sequence: TGTGCCACCAGTGATTTGATCGGGACAGGGTCCTACAATGAGCAGTTCTTC.

This clonotype appeared a few times. CDR3 loop: CASSPPVGYGYTF. The CDR3 nucleotides read TGTGCCAGCAGCCCGCCGGTCGGCTATGGCTACACCTTC. The chain uses TRBV5-6 and TRBJ1-2, with no clear D. The germline V gene encodes CDR1 SGHDT and CDR2 YYEEEE. The CDR3 has 13 amino acids. V lost 4 bases to trimming and J lost 4 bases, with 11 bases between them.